This T cell receptor (beta chain) stems from a study of vaccination and CD4 T cells after COVID-19. Study summary: The stimulus for the cells was overlapping spike peptides derived from SARS-CoV-2, HCoV-NL63, HCoV-OC43 and HCoV-229E. Study results and limitations: Analysis of convalescent patients found that 304 of 307 vaccine-specific clones were spike mono-reactive.

The Oncomine TCR Beta short-read assay sequenced DNA from cultured CD4+ T cells. Using the QIAamp micro DNA kit, genomic DNA was extracted from the CD4+ T cells that had been cultured. TCRdb used MiXCR to reprocess the PCR reads, holding one entry per CDR3 protein. The sample yields 9,000 or so distinct CDR3 sequences, 45% to 60% seen once. About this clonotype itself: Its antigen is currently unknown.

Sample treatment: roughly nine-day PBMC culture with coronavirus spike peptide pools or control peptides (ViraFEST assay). CD4+ T lymphocytes from the unexposed donor were collected before the COVID-19 pandemic (2011-2018). Having spent ten to eleven days in culture, CD4+ T cells were then isolated by negative selection. Between the trimmed V and J ends, which lost 1 base and 8 bases, there was a span of 11 bases. The CDR3 is 14 residues long. The chain carries TRBV12-3 or TRBV12-4 and TRBJ1-4, with a possible D match to TRBD1 (6 bases). Sequenced sample: CD4+ T cells from blood, cultured in vitro. This clonotype was sampled from a human donor in good health. The CDR3 here is CASSLGGQSEKLFF. Written as DNA, the CDR3 is TGTGCCAGCAGTTTAGGGGGACAAAGCGAAAAACTGTTTTTT.